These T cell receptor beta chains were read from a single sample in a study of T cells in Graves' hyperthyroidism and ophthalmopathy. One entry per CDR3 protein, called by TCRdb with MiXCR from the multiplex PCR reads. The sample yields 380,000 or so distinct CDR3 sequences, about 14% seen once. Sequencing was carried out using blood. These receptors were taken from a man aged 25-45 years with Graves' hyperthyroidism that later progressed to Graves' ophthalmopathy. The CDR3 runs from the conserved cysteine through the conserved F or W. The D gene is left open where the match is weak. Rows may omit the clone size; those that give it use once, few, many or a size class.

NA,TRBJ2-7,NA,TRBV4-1,CASSQVGAESYEQYF,TGCGCCAGCAGCCAAGTAGGAGCGGAATCCTACGAGCAGTACTTC
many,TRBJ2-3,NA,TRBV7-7,CASSIGDTDTQYF,TGTGCCAGCAGCATAGGGGACACAGATACGCAGTATTTT
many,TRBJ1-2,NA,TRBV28,CASSPPSHYGYTF,TGTGCCAGCAGTCCCCCCTCCCACTATGGCTACACCTTC
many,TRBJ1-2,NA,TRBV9,CASSVGNRDNYGYTF,TGTGCCAGCAGCGTAGGAAACAGGGATAACTATGGCTACACCTTC
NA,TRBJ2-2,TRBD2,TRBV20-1,CSAGQRGGYTGELFF,TGCAGTGCTGGCCAGCGGGGGGGCTACACCGGGGAGCTGTTTTTT
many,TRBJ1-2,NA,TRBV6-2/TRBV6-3,CASLDITNYGYTF,TGTGCCAGCCTGGACATCACTAACTATGGCTACACCTTC
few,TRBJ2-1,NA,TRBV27,CASSMTGLYNEQFF,TGTGCCAGCAGCATGACAGGACTATACAATGAGCAGTTCTTC
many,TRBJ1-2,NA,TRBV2,CASSEGSGAQTFHYTF,TGTGCCAGCAGTGAAGGCTCCGGGGCCCAAACATTTCACTACACCTTC
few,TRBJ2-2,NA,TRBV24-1,CATRGVGELFF,TGTGCCACCAGAGGGGTCGGGGAGCTGTTTTTT
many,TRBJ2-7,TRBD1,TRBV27,CASSLALGPPGQKPYEQYF,TGTGCCAGCAGTTTAGCCTTGGGACCGCCGGGACAGAAACCCTACGAGCAGTACTTC
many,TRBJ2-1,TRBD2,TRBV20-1,CSARPTGTRYEQFF,TGCAGTGCTAGACCTACCGGGACTAGGTATGAGCAGTTCTTC
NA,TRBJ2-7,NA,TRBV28,CASSLGIRDYEQYF,TGTGCCAGCAGTTTAGGAATTCGCGACTACGAGCAGTACTTC
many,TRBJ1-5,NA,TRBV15,CATSRDLGDNQPQHF,TGTGCCACCAGCAGAGATTTAGGGGACAATCAGCCCCAGCATTTT
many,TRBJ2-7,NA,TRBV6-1,CASSERGSGYEQYF,TGTGCCAGCAGTGAAAGGGGTTCGGGCTACGAGCAGTACTTC
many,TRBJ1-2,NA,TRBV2,CASPQEVISGYTF,TGTGCCAGCCCCCAGGAGGTTATCAGTGGCTACACCTTC
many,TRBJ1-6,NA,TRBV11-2,CASSLSEGGNNSPLHF,TGTGCCAGCAGCTTATCGGAGGGGGGAAATAATTCACCCCTCCACTTT
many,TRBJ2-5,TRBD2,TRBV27,CASSLRTSGRGSETQYF,TGTGCCAGCAGTCTCCGGACTAGTGGGCGGGGGTCGGAGACCCAGTACTTC
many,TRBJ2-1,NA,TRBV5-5,CASSRFTRGRQNIEQFF,TGTGCCAGCAGCCGCTTTACAAGGGGCCGACAGAACATTGAGCAGTTCTTC
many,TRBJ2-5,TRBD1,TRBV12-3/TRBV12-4,CASSFRGLGETQYF,TGTGCCAGCAGTTTCAGGGGGCTTGGAGAGACCCAGTACTTC
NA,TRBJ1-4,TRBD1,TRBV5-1,CASTRDSLNEKLFF,TGCGCCAGCACCCGGGACAGCTTAAATGAAAAACTGTTTTTT
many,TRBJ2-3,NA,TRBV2,CASRGYSTDTQYF,TGTGCCAGCAGGGGTTATAGCACAGATACGCAGTATTTT
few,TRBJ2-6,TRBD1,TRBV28,CASSPTGEPGANVLTF,TGTGCCAGCAGTCCGACAGGGGAACCTGGGGCCAACGTCCTGACTTTC
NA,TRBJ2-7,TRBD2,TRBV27,CASSPLWWLAGNYEQYF,TGTGCCAGCAGTCCCCTCTGGTGGCTAGCGGGAAACTACGAGCAGTACTTC
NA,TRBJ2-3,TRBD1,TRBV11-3,CASSFEGAVADTQYF,TGTGCCAGCAGCTTCGAGGGGGCCGTGGCAGATACGCAGTATTTT
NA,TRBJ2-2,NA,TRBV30,CAWRKWWRFTGELFF,TGTGCCTGGAGAAAGTGGTGGCGGTTCACCGGGGAGCTGTTTTTT
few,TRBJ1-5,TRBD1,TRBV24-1,CATSDRTGAQPQHF,TGTGCCACCAGTGACCGGACAGGGGCCCAGCCCCAGCATTTT
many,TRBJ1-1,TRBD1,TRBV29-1,CSATGDRTEAFF,TGCAGCGCGACAGGGGATCGCACTGAAGCTTTCTTT
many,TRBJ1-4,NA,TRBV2,CASRRRVANEKLFF,TGTGCCAGCAGGAGGCGGGTGGCTAATGAAAAACTGTTTTTT
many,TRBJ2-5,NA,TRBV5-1,CASTPSGTLQETQYF,TGCGCCAGCACCCCCTCCGGGACACTACAAGAGACCCAGTACTTC
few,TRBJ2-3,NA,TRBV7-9,CASSIEGQKNTQYF,TGTGCCAGCAGCATAGAGGGACAAAAGAATACGCAGTATTTT
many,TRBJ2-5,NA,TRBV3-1,CASSQDRFIPETQYF,TGTGCCAGCAGCCAAGATAGGTTCATACCCGAGACCCAGTACTTC
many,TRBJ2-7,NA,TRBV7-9,CASSLAHLEQYF,TGTGCCAGCAGCTTAGCGCACCTCGAGCAGTACTTC
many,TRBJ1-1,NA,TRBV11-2,CASSSLYGARNTEAFF,TGTGCCAGCAGCTCCCTGTATGGGGCGAGGAACACTGAAGCTTTCTTT
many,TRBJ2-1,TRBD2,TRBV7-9,CASTGGGSYNEQFF,TGTGCCAGCACCGGGGGGGGATCCTACAATGAGCAGTTCTTC
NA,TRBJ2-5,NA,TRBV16,CASSPGNQETQYF,TGTGCCAGCAGCCCCGGGAACCAAGAGACCCAGTACTTC
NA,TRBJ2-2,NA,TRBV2,CATLAGAARGTGELFF,TGTGCCACCCTTGCGGGAGCAGCGAGGGGGACCGGGGAGCTGTTTTTT
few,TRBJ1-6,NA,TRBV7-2,CASSLGQLLYNSPLHF,TGTGCCAGCAGCTTAGGACAGCTACTTTATAATTCACCCCTCCACTTT
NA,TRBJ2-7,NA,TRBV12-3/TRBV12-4,CASSRRSQGHEQYF,TGTGCCAGCAGCCGACGTTCTCAGGGACACGAGCAGTACTTC
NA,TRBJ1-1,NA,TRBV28,CASSSRKQMNTEAFF,TGTGCCAGCAGTTCCCGAAAGCAGATGAACACTGAAGCTTTCTTT
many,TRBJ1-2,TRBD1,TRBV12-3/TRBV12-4,CASTPITGGGNYGYTF,TGTGCCAGCACCCCCATCACAGGGGGCGGTAACTATGGCTACACCTTC
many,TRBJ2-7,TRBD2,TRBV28,CASRVGGVYEQYF,TGTGCCAGCAGAGTTGGGGGGGTATACGAGCAGTACTTC
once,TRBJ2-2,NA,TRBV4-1,CASSQVGGWDTGELFF,TGCGCCAGCAGCCAAGTAGGCGGTTGGGATACCGGGGAGCTGTTTTTT